This T cell receptor (beta chain) was found in a study of beta chain features in type 1 diabetes. Study details: Age, gender and cell yields were alike across patients and healthy donors.

Expressed TCRB transcripts were sequenced because the entire RNA isolate underwent reverse transcription. Reads from naive, central memory and regulatory T cell samples averaged about 3.3 million. Sequencing used immunoSEQ multiplex PCR; TCRdb keeps in-frame clones, though not all of them. The repertoire has 200,000 to 300,000 clones, under 13% of them found once; the top ten carry about 0.018%. Study-wide points: Type 1 diabetes patients had VDJ junctions that carried fewer insertions and more deletions. Significant though moderate, a shortening of TCRB CDR3s appeared in all four CD4+ subsets of Type 1 diabetes patients. Although PCR might favor shorter templates, it would do so equally in patients and controls.

Per germline, CDR1 SGHTA and CDR2 FQGTGA. The CDR3 runs to 13 residues. V shed 3 bases, J shed 4 bases, and the junction held 3 bases outside the gene matches. Of note for this clone: Its specificity is unknown.

The receptor comes from a man aged 25-45 years with type 1 diabetes. The source material was naive CD4+ T cells from blood. This chain joins TRBV7-3 and TRBJ2-7; TRBD2 agrees at 7 bases. This CDR3 reads CASSLGTTYEQYF. CDR3 DNA sequence: TGTGCCAGCAGCTTGGGGACTACATACGAGCAGTACTTC.